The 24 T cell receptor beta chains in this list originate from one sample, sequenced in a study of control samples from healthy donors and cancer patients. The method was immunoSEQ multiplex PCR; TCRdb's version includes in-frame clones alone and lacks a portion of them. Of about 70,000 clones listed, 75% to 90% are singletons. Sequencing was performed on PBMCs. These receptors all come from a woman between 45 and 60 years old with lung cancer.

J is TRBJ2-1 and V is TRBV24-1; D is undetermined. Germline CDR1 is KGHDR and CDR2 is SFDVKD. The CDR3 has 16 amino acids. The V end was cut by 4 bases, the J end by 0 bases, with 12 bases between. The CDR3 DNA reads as TGTGCCACCAGTGACACCGACGTGAGCTCCTACAATGAGCAGTTCTTC. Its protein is CATSDTDVSSYNEQFF.

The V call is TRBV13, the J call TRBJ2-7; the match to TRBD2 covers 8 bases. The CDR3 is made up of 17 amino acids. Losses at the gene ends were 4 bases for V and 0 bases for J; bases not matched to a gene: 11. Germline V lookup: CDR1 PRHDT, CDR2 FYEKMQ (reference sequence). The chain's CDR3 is CASSSGLALKSSYEQYF. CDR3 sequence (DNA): TGTGCCAGCAGCTCCGGACTAGCCTTAAAGAGCTCCTACGAGCAGTACTTC.

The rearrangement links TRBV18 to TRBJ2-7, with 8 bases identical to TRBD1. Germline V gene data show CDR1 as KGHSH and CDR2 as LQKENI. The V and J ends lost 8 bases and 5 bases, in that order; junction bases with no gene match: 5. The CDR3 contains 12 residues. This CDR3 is CASRGQVNEQYF. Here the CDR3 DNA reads TGTGCCAGCCGGGGACAGGTGAACGAGCAGTACTTC.

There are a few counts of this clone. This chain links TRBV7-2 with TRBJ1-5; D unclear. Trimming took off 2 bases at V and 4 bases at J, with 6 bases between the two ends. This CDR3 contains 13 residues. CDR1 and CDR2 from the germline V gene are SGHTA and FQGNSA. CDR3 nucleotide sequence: TGTGCCAGCAGCTTAATAGATAATCAGCCCCAGCATTTT. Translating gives CASSLIDNQPQHF. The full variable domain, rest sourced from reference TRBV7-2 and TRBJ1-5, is GAGVSQSPSNKVTEKGKDVELRCDPISGHTALYWYRQSLGQGLEFLIYFQGNSAPDKSGLPSDRFSAERTGGSVSTLTIQRTQQEDSAVYLCASSLIDNQPQHFGDGTRLSIL.

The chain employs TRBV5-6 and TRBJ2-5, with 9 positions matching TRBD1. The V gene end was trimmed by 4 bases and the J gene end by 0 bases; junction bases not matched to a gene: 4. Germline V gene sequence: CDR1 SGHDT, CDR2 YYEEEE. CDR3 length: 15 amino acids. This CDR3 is CASSGGQGNQETQYF. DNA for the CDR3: TGTGCCAGCAGCGGGGGACAGGGAAACCAAGAGACCCAGTACTTC.

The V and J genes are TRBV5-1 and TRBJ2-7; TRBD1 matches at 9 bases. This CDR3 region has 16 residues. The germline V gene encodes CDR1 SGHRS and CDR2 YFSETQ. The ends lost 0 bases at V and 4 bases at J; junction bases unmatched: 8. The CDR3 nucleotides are TGCGCCAGCAGCTTGGTGGGGACAGGGAGCCCTTACGAGCAGTACTTC. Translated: CASSLVGTGSPYEQYF.

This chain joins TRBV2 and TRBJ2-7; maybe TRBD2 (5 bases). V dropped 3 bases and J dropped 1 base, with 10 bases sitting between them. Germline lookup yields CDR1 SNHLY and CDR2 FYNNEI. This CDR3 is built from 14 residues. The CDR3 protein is CASSDPPGSYEQYF. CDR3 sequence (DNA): TGTGCCAGCAGTGACCCTCCGGGATCCTACGAGCAGTACTTC.

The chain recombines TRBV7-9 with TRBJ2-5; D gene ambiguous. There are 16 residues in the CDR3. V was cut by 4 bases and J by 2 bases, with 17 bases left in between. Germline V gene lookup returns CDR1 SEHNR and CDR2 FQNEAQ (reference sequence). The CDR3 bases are TGTGCCAGCAGCTCCAAAGCGAGTGTCCGTCAAGAGACCCAGTACTTC. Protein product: CASSSKASVRQETQYF.

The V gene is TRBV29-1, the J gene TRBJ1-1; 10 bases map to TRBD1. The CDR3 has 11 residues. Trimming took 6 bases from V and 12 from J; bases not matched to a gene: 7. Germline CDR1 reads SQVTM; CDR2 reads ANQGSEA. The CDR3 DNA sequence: TGCAGCGTCGATGCGGGACAGGGGACTTTCTTT. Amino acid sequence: CSVDAGQGTFF.

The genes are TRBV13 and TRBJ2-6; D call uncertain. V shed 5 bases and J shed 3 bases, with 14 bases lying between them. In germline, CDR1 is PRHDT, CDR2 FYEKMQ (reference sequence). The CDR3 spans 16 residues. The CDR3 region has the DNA TGTGCCAGCAGCAATGTGAGAAGGAGTGGGGCCAACGTCCTGACTTTC. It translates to CASSNVRRSGANVLTF.

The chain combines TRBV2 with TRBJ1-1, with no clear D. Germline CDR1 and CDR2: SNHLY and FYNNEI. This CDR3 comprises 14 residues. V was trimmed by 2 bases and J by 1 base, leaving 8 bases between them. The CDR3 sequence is CASSERSGNTEAFF. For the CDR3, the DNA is TGTGCCAGCAGTGAAAGGTCAGGGAACACTGAAGCTTTCTTT.

The CDR3 region has the DNA TGCGCCAGCAGCCAAACAGTGATGAACACTGAAGCTTTCTTT. It specifies CASSQTVMNTEAFF. The V gene is TRBV5-1, the J gene TRBJ1-1; D unclear. The CDR3 consists of 14 residues. Trimming stripped 4 bases from V and 0 bases from J, with 10 bases between. Germline V CDR1 and CDR2: SGHRS, YFSETQ.

The CDR3, as DNA: TGTGCCAGCAGCGCGCTAGCGGGGGCCGGGGATACGCAGTATTTT. Amino acids: CASSALAGAGDTQYF. The rearrangement uses TRBV9 and TRBJ2-3; 10 nucleotides match TRBD2. This CDR3 is built from 15 residues. The V gene end was trimmed by 3 bases and the J gene end by 6 bases; junction bases not matched to a gene: 7. Germline V CDR1 and CDR2: SGDLS, YYNGEE. The entire variable domain, with the rest obtained from reference TRBV9 and TRBJ2-3, is as follows: DSGVTQTPKHLITATGQRVTLRCSPRSGDLSVYWYQQSLDQGLQFLIQYYNGEERAKGNILERFSAQQFPDLHSELNLSSLELGDSALYFCASSALAGAGDTQYFGPGTRLTVL.

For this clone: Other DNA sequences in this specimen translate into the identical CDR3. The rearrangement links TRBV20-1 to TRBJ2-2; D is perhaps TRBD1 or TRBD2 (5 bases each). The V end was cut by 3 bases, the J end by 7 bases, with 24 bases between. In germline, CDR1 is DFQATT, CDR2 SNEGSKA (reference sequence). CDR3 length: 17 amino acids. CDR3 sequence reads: CSASRAGGQGWNGELFF. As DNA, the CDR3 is TGCAGTGCTAGTAGGGCAGGAGGACAAGGTTGGAACGGGGAGCTGTTTTTT.

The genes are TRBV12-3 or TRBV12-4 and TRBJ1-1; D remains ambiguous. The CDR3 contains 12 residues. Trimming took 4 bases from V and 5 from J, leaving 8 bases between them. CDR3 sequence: CASSSGRTEAFF. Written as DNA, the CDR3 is TGTGCCAGCAGTTCCGGGAGAACTGAAGCTTTCTTT.

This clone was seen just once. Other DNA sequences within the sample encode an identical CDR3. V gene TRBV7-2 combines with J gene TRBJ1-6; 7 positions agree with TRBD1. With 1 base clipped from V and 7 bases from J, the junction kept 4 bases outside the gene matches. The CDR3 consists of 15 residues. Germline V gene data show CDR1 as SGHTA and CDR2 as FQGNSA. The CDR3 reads CASSLEGARNSPLHF. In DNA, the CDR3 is TGTGCCAGCAGCTTAGAGGGGGCGAGGAATTCACCCCTCCACTTT.

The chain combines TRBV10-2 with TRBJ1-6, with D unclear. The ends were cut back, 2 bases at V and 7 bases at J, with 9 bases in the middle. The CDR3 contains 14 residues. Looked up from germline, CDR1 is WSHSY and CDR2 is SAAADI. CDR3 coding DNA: TGCGCCAGCAGTGAGATGAAGGGAAATTCACCCCTCCACTTT. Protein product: CASSEMKGNSPLHF.

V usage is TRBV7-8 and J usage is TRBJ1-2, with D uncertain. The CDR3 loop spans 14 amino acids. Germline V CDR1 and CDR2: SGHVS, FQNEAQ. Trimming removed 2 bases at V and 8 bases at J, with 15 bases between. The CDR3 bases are TGTGCCAGCAGCTTACGGGAGCCGGAATGGGGCTACACCTTC. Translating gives CASSLREPEWGYTF.

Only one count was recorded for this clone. The CDR3 region has the DNA TGTGCCAGCAGCAGGAAGGGGGACAGCAAGGCTTTCTTT. It encodes CASSRKGDSKAFF. The chain recombines TRBV5-4 with TRBJ1-1; 7 nucleotides align to TRBD1. The ends lost 4 bases at V and 11 bases at J; junction bases unmatched: 11. This CDR3 is built from 13 residues. Germline lookup yields CDR1 SGHNT and CDR2 YYREEE (reference sequence).

For the CDR3, the DNA is TGTGCCAGTAAGGCGTTCGGGACAGGGGAAACGTATGGCTACACCTTC. Translation gives CASKAFGTGETYGYTF. The chain recombines TRBV19 with TRBJ1-2, with 10 nucleotides matching TRBD1. The length of the CDR3 is 16 residues. J was trimmed by 5 bases and V by 7 bases; bases with no gene match: 13. Germline CDR1 reads LNHDA; CDR2 reads SQIVND (reference sequence).

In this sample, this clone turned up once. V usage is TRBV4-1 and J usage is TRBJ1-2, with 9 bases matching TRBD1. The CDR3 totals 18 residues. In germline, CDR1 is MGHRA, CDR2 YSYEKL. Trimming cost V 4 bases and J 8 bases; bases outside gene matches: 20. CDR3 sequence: CASSRAMHGTGLLGGYTF. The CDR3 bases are TGCGCCAGCAGCCGGGCTATGCACGGGACAGGGTTATTGGGGGGCTACACCTTC.

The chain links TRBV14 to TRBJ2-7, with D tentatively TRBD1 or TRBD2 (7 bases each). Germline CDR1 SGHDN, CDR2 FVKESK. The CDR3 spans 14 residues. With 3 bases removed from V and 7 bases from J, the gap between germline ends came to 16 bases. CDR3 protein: CASSHPGTAGEQYF. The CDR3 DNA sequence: TGTGCCAGCAGCCATCCCGGGACAGCGGGAGAGCAGTACTTC.

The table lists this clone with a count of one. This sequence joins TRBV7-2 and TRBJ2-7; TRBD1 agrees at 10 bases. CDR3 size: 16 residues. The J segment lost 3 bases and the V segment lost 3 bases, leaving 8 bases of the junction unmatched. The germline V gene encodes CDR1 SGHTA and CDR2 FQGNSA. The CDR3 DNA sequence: TGTGCCAGCAGCTTGGGGACAGGGGTTTTTGGCTACGAGCAGTACTTC. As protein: CASSLGTGVFGYEQYF.

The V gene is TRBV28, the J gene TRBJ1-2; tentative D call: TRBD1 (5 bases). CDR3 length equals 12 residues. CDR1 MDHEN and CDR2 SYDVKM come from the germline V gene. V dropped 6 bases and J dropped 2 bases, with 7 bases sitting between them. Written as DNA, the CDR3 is TGTGCCAGCAGCAGGGAGAACTATGGCTACACCTTC. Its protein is CASSRENYGYTF.